What follows describes a single T cell receptor beta chain. Its specificity is unknown. With the Oncomine TCR Beta short-read assay, DNA from cultured CD4+ T cells was sequenced. TCRdb called the PCR reads again in MiXCR, with one record for every CDR3 protein. The sample carries fewer than 15,000 distinct CDR3 sequences, about 51% recorded once. The germline CDR1 and CDR2 sequences are DFQATT and SNEGSKA (reference sequence). V was clipped by 4 bases and J by 10 bases; unmatched bases: 13. The CDR3 is made up of 15 amino acids. Treatment noted: approximately 10-day PBMC culture with coronavirus spike peptide pools or control peptides (ViraFEST assay). This record belongs to a study of vaccination and CD4 T cells after COVID-19. The overall study: Median time from second vaccine dose to sampling was about 70 days (14 to 241).

This TCR came from a human donor who had recovered from COVID-19. The chain combines TRBV20-1 with TRBJ2-1; TRBD2 agrees at 10 bases. The sample was CD4+ T cells from blood, cultured in vitro. The CDR3 spells CSATGSLAGAPEQFF. CDR3 sequence (DNA): TGCAGTGCTACGGGTTCCCTAGCGGGAGCCCCGGAGCAGTTCTTC.